The present T cell receptor beta chain was sequenced within a study of blood T cell repertoires in COVID-19. Study-level information: The United States, Italy and Spain provided the acute and convalescent COVID-19 samples. The analysed material was cDNA or gDNA that came from T cells, B-cell-depleted T cells, or PBMCs.

CDR1 and CDR2 from the germline V gene are LNHDA and SQIVND (reference sequence). V gave up 7 bases and J gave up 3 bases, with 22 bases separating them. The CDR3 has 17 amino acids. As processed by the authors: How many nucleated cells were present was estimated from reference gene primer amplification. This table comes from immunoSEQ multiplex PCR, and its TCRdb copy is limited to in-frame clones, with some not included. V, J and clone size derive from that table, while D and trimming were established from the DNA sequence. This sample yields about 74,000 clones, of which around 90% are seen a single time; approximately 1.5% belongs to the top ten.

The TCR sequence derives from a man in his fifties with acute or convalescent COVID-19. The sequencing input was peripheral blood. This chain connects TRBV19 to TRBJ1-5; D ambiguous. This CDR3 reads CASNTPLAGTHNQPQHF. For the CDR3, the DNA is TGTGCCAGTAATACACCTTTGGCGGGTACCCACAATCAGCCCCAGCATTTT.